This T cell receptor beta chain was profiled in a study of blood T cell repertoires in COVID-19. Study information: Samples came from the United States, Italy and Spain, spanning acute and convalescent COVID-19.

This CDR3 is 15 amino acids long. V was pared by 5 bases and J by 2 bases, with 7 bases of the junction left unmatched. Germline CDR1 and CDR2: LNHDA and SQIVND (reference sequence). Under the authors' procedure: Amplification of reference gene primers provided the estimated nucleated cell counts. The data were produced by immunoSEQ multiplex PCR, yet TCRdb's version contains in-frame clones alone and is incomplete. The V and J calls and clone size are taken from that table; D and trimming were inferred from the DNA. This repertoire shows under 100,000 clones, 87% found once; its top ten account for under 9.5%.

The V gene is TRBV19, the J gene TRBJ2-7; 9 bases match TRBD1. The source of this sequence is a man aged 30-40 years with acute or convalescent COVID-19. The sample comprised peripheral blood. The CDR3 loop reads CASSLQTGGAYEQYF. CDR3 DNA sequence: TGTGCCAGTAGTCTCCAGACAGGGGGAGCCTACGAGCAGTACTTC.